Presented here are 8 T cell receptor beta chains from one specimen sequenced in a study of tumor-infiltrating lymphocytes in oesophageal squamous cell carcinoma. TCRdb re-called the PCR reads through MiXCR, storing one row per CDR3 protein. In the table there are over 10,000 distinct CDR3 sequences, around 48% of which are singletons. Sequenced sample: esophageal tumor tissue. Every receptor here comes from a female donor with esophageal squamous cell carcinoma.

V gene TRBV15 combines with J gene TRBJ2-2, with D perhaps matching TRBD2 (5 bases). The germline V gene encodes CDR1 LNHNV and CDR2 YYDKDF (reference sequence). V lost 8 bases, J lost 6 bases, and 10 bases lay in between. This CDR3 has 12 residues. CDR3 in amino acids: CATREGSGELFF. CDR3 DNA sequence: TGTGCCACCCGCGAGGGTTCCGGGGAGCTGTTTTTT.

V and J are TRBV7-6 and TRBJ1-1, with 7 bases lining up with TRBD1. CDR3 length: 21 residues. Germline assignment: CDR1 SGHVS and CDR2 FNYEAQ. The J segment lost 1 base and the V segment lost 2 bases, leaving 22 bases of the junction unmatched. CDR3 amino acids: CASSLTVTRQGPLYSNTEAFF. In nucleotides, the CDR3 is TGTGCCAGCAGCTTAACAGTAACTCGACAGGGACCGCTTTACTCGAACACTGAAGCTTTCTTT.

The J gene is TRBJ2-1, the V gene TRBV11-2, with TRBD2 as a possible D gene (5 bases). Trimming took off 1 base at V and 9 bases at J, with 13 bases between the two ends. This CDR3 is built from 14 residues. CDR1 and CDR2 from the germline V gene are SGHAT and FQNNGV. CDR3: CASSLAGFVGEQFF. The DNA for the CDR3 is TGTGCCAGCAGCTTAGCGGGATTTGTCGGTGAGCAGTTCTTC.

V and J are TRBV27 and TRBJ2-4; D unresolved. V was trimmed by 2 bases and J by 13 bases, leaving 15 bases between them. Germline V CDR1 and CDR2: MNHEY, SMNVEV (reference sequence). The CDR3 loop spans 13 amino acids. The CDR3 bases are TGTGCCAGCAGTTTAAAATGGAATCGTGAGCAGTACTTC. Protein: CASSLKWNREQYF.

This clonotype was detected only a few times. A read error may explain this, as a much larger clone is one base away. The rearrangement joins TRBV18 to TRBJ2-1; 13 bases align to TRBD2. The last part of the DNA fits TRBJ2-7 better; the J call may be wrong. The CDR3 is 16 residues long. Germline values: CDR1 KGHSH, CDR2 LQKENI. For the CDR3, the DNA is TGTGCCAGCTCTCCACGACTAGCGGGAGGCTACAATGAGCAGTACTTC. The encoded protein is CASSPRLAGGYNEQYF.

The V call is TRBV7-3, the J call TRBJ2-2; TRBD1 aligns across 8 bases. This CDR3 has 14 amino acids. Germline CDR1 SGHTA, CDR2 FQGTGA. Germline trimming cut 3 bases from V and 5 bases from J; bases unmatched to any gene: 2. The DNA for the CDR3 is TGTGCCAGCAGCTTGGACAGGGCGACCGGGGAGCTGTTTTTT. It is translated as CASSLDRATGELFF. Based on the CDR3 plus reference TRBV7-3 and TRBJ2-2, the full variable domain is GAGVSQTPSNKVTEKGKYVELRCDPISGHTALYWYRQSLGQGPEFLIYFQGTGAADDSGLPNDRFFAVRPEGSVSTLKIQRTERGDSAVYLCASSLDRATGELFFGEGSRLTVL.

The V call is TRBV6-4, the J call TRBJ1-2, with a weak D call TRBD1 (5 bases). In germline, CDR1 is MRHNA, CDR2 SNTAGT. The CDR3 is 13 amino acids. Trimming stripped 3 bases from V and 8 bases from J, with 13 bases between. CDR3 residues: CASSESGVGGYTF. CDR3 sequence (DNA): TGTGCCAGCAGTGAATCGGGGGTTGGGGGCTACACCTTC.

This clonotype was seen more than once but under ten times. This rearrangement joins TRBV7-8 to TRBJ2-5; weak D call: TRBD1 (6 bases). This CDR3 has 16 amino acids. Germline CDR1 SGHVS, CDR2 FQNEAQ. Trimming removed 3 bases from V and 11 bases from J, with 25 bases in between. The CDR3 here is CASSFYATGKYNEQYF. As DNA, the CDR3 is TGTGCCAGCAGCTTCTACGCAACAGGGAAGTACAATGAGCAGTACTTC.